The rows below give T cell receptor beta chains drawn from one sample of a study of T cells in localized non-small cell lung cancer. The repertoire was sequenced with immunoSEQ multiplex PCR; TCRdb's copy has only in-frame clones and lacks some. The table records about 30,000 clones, 70% to 90% of them present only once. The starting material was peripheral blood, obtained before any cancer treatment. The source is a female donor older than 55 with stage I lung adenocarcinoma. CDR3s include the opening cysteine and the closing phenylalanine or tryptophan. D genes are given only for firm matches. Expanded clones are given a class, and other clones once, few, many or no size at all.

V: TRBV5-1; D: NA; size: NA; J: TRBJ2-1; CDR3: CASSSISRGSLYNEQFF; DNA: TGCGCCAGCAGCTCCATCAGTCGGGGTTCCCTCTACAATGAGCAGTTCTTC
V: TRBV5-1; D: TRBD2; size: NA; J: TRBJ2-1; CDR3: CASGHKAGGGFKQFF; DNA: TGCGCCAGCGGTCATAAAGCGGGAGGAGGGTTCAAGCAGTTCTTC
V: TRBV28; D: NA; size: NA; J: TRBJ1-1; CDR3: CASIAPGWNTEAFF; DNA: TGTGCCAGCATTGCCCCAGGGTGGAACACTGAAGCTTTCTTT
V: TRBV9; D: NA; size: NA; J: TRBJ2-1; CDR3: CASSVVQVLTAENEQFF; DNA: TGTGCCAGCAGCGTAGTTCAGGTACTTACTGCGGAAAATGAGCAGTTCTTC
V: TRBV28; D: NA; size: few; J: TRBJ1-1; CDR3: CASSSQARPLAEAFF; DNA: TGTGCCAGCAGTTCGCAGGCTAGGCCCCTCGCTGAAGCTTTCTTT
V: TRBV28; D: NA; size: once; J: TRBJ1-1; CDR3: CASSPYKPVNTEAFF; DNA: TGTGCCAGCAGTCCTTATAAGCCTGTGAACACTGAAGCTTTCTTT
V: TRBV4-3; D: NA; size: NA; J: TRBJ2-6; CDR3: CASSQDQPGRGANVLTF; DNA: TGCGCCAGCAGCCAAGATCAACCGGGGCGGGGGGCCAACGTCCTGACTTTC
V: TRBV4-1; D: NA; size: NA; J: TRBJ2-1; CDR3: CASSPFYSPNEQFF; DNA: TGCGCCAGCAGCCCTTTTTATTCGCCCAATGAGCAGTTCTTC
V: TRBV28; D: NA; size: NA; J: TRBJ2-7; CDR3: CASSFAATYEQYF; DNA: TGTGCCAGCAGTTTTGCAGCGACCTACGAGCAGTACTTC
V: TRBV4-1; D: TRBD1; size: NA; J: TRBJ1-1; CDR3: CASSPRQGLNTEAFF; DNA: TGCGCCAGCAGCCCACGACAGGGGTTGAACACTGAAGCTTTCTTT
V: TRBV19; D: NA; size: NA; J: TRBJ1-5; CDR3: CASSRSRTGDQPQHF; DNA: TGTGCCAGTAGTCGGTCTCGGACTGGGGATCAGCCCCAGCATTTT
V: TRBV5-6; D: NA; size: NA; J: TRBJ1-2; CDR3: CASTILYGYGYTF; DNA: TGTGCCAGCACCATCCTCTACGGTTATGGCTACACCTTC
V: TRBV5-4; D: NA; size: NA; J: TRBJ2-7; CDR3: CASSKPGGGLGEQYF; DNA: TGTGCCAGCAGCAAACCCGGTGGGGGTCTCGGCGAGCAGTACTTC
V: TRBV6-5; D: NA; size: NA; J: TRBJ1-2; CDR3: CASRSGTRGYTF; DNA: TGTGCCAGCCGGTCTGGGACAAGAGGCTACACCTTC
V: TRBV9; D: TRBD2; size: NA; J: TRBJ2-5; CDR3: CASSGGGTSGSGETQYF; DNA: TGTGCCAGCAGCGGAGGAGGGACTAGCGGGAGTGGGGAGACCCAGTACTTC
V: TRBV6-1; D: NA; size: NA; J: TRBJ1-5; CDR3: CASRDLTESNQPQHF; DNA: TGTGCCAGCAGAGACCTAACAGAAAGCAATCAGCCCCAGCATTTT
V: TRBV18; D: NA; size: NA; J: TRBJ2-1; CDR3: CASSPQVTPDNEQFF; DNA: TGTGCCAGCTCACCTCAGGTAACTCCAGACAATGAGCAGTTCTTC
V: TRBV7-8; D: NA; size: NA; J: TRBJ1-2; CDR3: CASSLVEEDNGYTF; DNA: TGTGCCAGCAGCTTAGTGGAAGAGGACAATGGCTACACCTTC
V: TRBV5-6; D: NA; size: NA; J: TRBJ2-7; CDR3: CASSLEVLAGYEQYF; DNA: TGTGCCAGCAGCTTGGAGGTACTAGCTGGCTACGAGCAGTACTTC
V: TRBV2; D: NA; size: NA; J: TRBJ1-5; CDR3: CASSVGYSNQPQHF; DNA: TGTGCCAGCAGTGTGGGTTATAGCAATCAGCCCCAGCATTTT
V: TRBV7-2; D: NA; size: NA; J: TRBJ1-1; CDR3: CASSLEAANTEAFF; DNA: TGTGCCAGCAGCTTAGAGGCGGCGAACACTGAAGCTTTCTTT
V: TRBV27; D: NA; size: NA; J: TRBJ2-6; CDR3: CASTRARGANVLTF; DNA: TGTGCCAGCACCCGCGCGCGGGGGGCCAACGTCCTGACTTTC
V: TRBV27; D: TRBD1; size: NA; J: TRBJ2-1; CDR3: CASSGQGMGKYNEQFF; DNA: TGTGCCAGCAGCGGACAGGGTATGGGAAAGTACAATGAGCAGTTCTTC
V: TRBV11-2; D: TRBD2; size: NA; J: TRBJ2-7; CDR3: CASSGLAGLQSSYEQYF; DNA: TGTGCCAGCTCGGGACTAGCGGGACTCCAGAGCTCCTACGAGCAGTACTTC
V: TRBV29-1; D: TRBD1; size: NA; J: TRBJ2-3; CDR3: CSVEGQGAPRNF; DNA: TGCAGCGTTGAGGGACAGGGGGCGCCTCGGAATTTT
V: TRBV7-8; D: NA; size: NA; J: TRBJ2-7; CDR3: CASSLAWSGYEQYF; DNA: TGTGCCAGCAGCTTAGCATGGAGCGGCTACGAGCAGTACTTC
V: TRBV21-1; D: NA; size: NA; J: TRBJ1-5; CDR3: CASSPWEGRPSNQPQHF; DNA: TGTGCCAGCAGCCCCTGGGAAGGCAGACCTAGCAATCAGCCCCAGCATTTT
V: TRBV11-2; D: TRBD2; size: NA; J: TRBJ2-5; CDR3: CASSLDHGTSGQETQYF; DNA: TGTGCCAGCAGCTTAGACCACGGGACTAGCGGGCAAGAGACCCAGTACTTC
V: TRBV5-1; D: NA; size: NA; J: TRBJ2-7; CDR3: CASSPRTGYYEQYF; DNA: TGCGCCAGCAGCCCCAGGACGGGCTACTACGAGCAGTACTTC
V: TRBV7-2; D: NA; size: NA; J: TRBJ2-7; CDR3: CASSLDGWGEQYF; DNA: TGTGCCAGCAGCTTAGACGGTTGGGGTGAGCAGTACTTC
V: TRBV7-6; D: NA; size: NA; J: TRBJ1-4; CDR3: CASSQRVNEKLFF; DNA: TGTGCCAGCAGCCAACGGGTAAATGAAAAACTGTTTTTT
V: TRBV5-1; D: TRBD2; size: NA; J: TRBJ2-1; CDR3: CASSGLGTTSGSSYNEQFF; DNA: TGCGCCAGCAGCGGCCTAGGGACGACTAGCGGGAGCTCCTACAATGAGCAGTTCTTC
V: TRBV28; D: TRBD2; size: NA; J: TRBJ2-7; CDR3: CASSFPTSGRALNHEQYF; DNA: TGTGCCAGCAGTTTTCCGACTAGCGGGAGGGCCCTCAACCACGAGCAGTACTTC
V: TRBV7-9; D: NA; size: few; J: TRBJ1-3; CDR3: CASSRDSGNTIYF; DNA: TGTGCCAGCAGCCGGGACTCTGGAAACACCATATATTTT
V: TRBV30; D: TRBD1; size: few; J: TRBJ1-2; CDR3: CAWAGTGDLIGTF; DNA: TGTGCCTGGGCCGGGACAGGGGATCTTATCGGCACCTTC
V: TRBV5-4; D: NA; size: NA; J: TRBJ2-1; CDR3: CASSKPGGVGNEQFF; DNA: TGTGCCAGCAGCAAACCCGGCGGGGTAGGGAATGAGCAGTTCTTC
V: TRBV11-3; D: TRBD2; size: NA; J: TRBJ2-1; CDR3: CASSLAQGGINEQFF; DNA: TGTGCCAGCAGCTTAGCGCAGGGAGGGATCAATGAGCAGTTCTTC
V: TRBV30; D: NA; size: few; J: TRBJ2-6; CDR3: CAWSVLLGGAGANVLTF; DNA: TGTGCCTGGAGTGTGTTACTGGGGGGCGCTGGGGCCAACGTCCTGACTTTC
V: TRBV9; D: NA; size: NA; J: TRBJ2-7; CDR3: CASSARDNPPLEQYF; DNA: TGTGCCAGCAGCGCCCGGGACAACCCTCCCCTCGAGCAGTACTTC
V: TRBV4-3; D: NA; size: NA; J: TRBJ2-7; CDR3: CASSQAFQASYEQYF; DNA: TGCGCCAGCAGCCAAGCTTTCCAGGCCTCCTACGAGCAGTACTTC
V: TRBV7-2; D: NA; size: NA; J: TRBJ1-1; CDR3: CASSPQGRTEAFF; DNA: TGTGCCAGCAGCCCCCAGGGCCGCACTGAAGCTTTCTTT
V: TRBV7-8; D: NA; size: NA; J: TRBJ2-1; CDR3: CASSLPGNEQFF; DNA: TGTGCCAGCAGCCTCCCAGGGAATGAGCAGTTCTTC
V: TRBV5-1; D: NA; size: NA; J: TRBJ2-2; CDR3: CASTPGHQNTGELFF; DNA: TGCGCCAGCACCCCGGGACACCAGAACACCGGGGAGCTGTTTTTT
V: TRBV7-2; D: TRBD1; size: NA; J: TRBJ2-1; CDR3: CASTRDRGRNEQFF; DNA: TGTGCCAGCACCCGGGACAGGGGGCGAAATGAGCAGTTCTTC
V: TRBV29-1; D: TRBD2; size: NA; J: TRBJ2-7; CDR3: CSVEVTGGFDEQYF; DNA: TGCAGCGTTGAAGTTACGGGAGGGTTCGACGAGCAGTACTTC
V: TRBV11-3; D: TRBD2; size: NA; J: TRBJ2-3; CDR3: CASSLGAGEADTQYF; DNA: TGTGCCAGCAGCTTAGGAGCGGGAGAGGCAGATACGCAGTATTTT
V: TRBV14; D: NA; size: once; J: TRBJ2-7; CDR3: CASSLSGLREQYF; DNA: TGTGCCAGCAGCCTCTCGGGACTTCGCGAGCAGTACTTC
V: TRBV2; D: NA; size: NA; J: TRBJ2-7; CDR3: CASGKETWVHEQYF; DNA: TGTGCCAGCGGCAAGGAGACTTGGGTCCACGAGCAGTACTTC
V: TRBV7-2; D: NA; size: NA; J: TRBJ1-1; CDR3: CASSFVQGDTEAFF; DNA: TGTGCCAGCAGCTTCGTCCAGGGAGACACTGAAGCTTTCTTT
V: TRBV7-2; D: NA; size: NA; J: TRBJ2-7; CDR3: CASSLFGQMNTEQYF; DNA: TGTGCCAGCAGCTTATTCGGCCAAATGAACACCGAGCAGTACTTC
V: TRBV11-2; D: TRBD2; size: NA; J: TRBJ2-1; CDR3: CASTESGRRGNEQFF; DNA: TGTGCCAGCACCGAAAGCGGGAGACGGGGCAATGAGCAGTTCTTC
V: TRBV4-3; D: TRBD2; size: NA; J: TRBJ2-7; CDR3: CASSQDLAGEFYEQYF; DNA: TGCGCCAGCAGCCAGGATCTAGCGGGAGAATTCTACGAGCAGTACTTC
V: TRBV2; D: TRBD1; size: few; J: TRBJ2-2; CDR3: CASTMTGGSGELFF; DNA: TGTGCCAGCACTATGACAGGGGGGTCCGGGGAGCTGTTTTTT
V: TRBV19; D: NA; size: few; J: TRBJ2-7; CDR3: CASSTLLDSTYEQYF; DNA: TGTGCCAGTAGTACATTACTCGACAGTACCTACGAGCAGTACTTC